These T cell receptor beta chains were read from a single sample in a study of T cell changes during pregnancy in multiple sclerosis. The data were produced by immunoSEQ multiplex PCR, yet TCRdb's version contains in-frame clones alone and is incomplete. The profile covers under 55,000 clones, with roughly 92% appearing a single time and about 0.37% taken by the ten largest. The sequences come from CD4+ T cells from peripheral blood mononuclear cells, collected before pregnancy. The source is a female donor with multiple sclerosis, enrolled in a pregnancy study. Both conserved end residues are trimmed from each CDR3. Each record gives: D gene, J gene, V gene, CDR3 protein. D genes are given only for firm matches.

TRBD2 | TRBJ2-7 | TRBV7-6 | ASSPPGLEGYEQY
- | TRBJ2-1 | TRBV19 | ASSVTGYNEQF
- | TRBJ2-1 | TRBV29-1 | SVDRSGTYNEQF
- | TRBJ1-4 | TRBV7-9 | ASSLASRAEKLF
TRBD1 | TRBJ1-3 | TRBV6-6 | ASRPGQGRSGNTIY
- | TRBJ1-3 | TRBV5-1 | ASSLGASGNTIY
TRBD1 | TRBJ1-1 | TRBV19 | ASSVRQGNTEAF
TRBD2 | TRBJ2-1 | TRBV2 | ASSPRGVTSGKQF
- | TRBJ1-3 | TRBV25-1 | ASSGMGGSGNTIY
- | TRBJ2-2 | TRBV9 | ASTAGLTGELF
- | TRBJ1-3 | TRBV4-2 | ASSQERGRNTIY
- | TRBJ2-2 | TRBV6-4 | ASSEQPNTGELF
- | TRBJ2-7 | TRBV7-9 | ASSPVGAAVY
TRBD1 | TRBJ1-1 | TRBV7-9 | ASSSPGQRAPGTEAF
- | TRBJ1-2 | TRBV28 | ASSLAGVFYGYT
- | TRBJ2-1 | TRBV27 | ASSPSTGHYNEQF
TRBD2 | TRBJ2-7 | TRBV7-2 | ASSPRTSALYEQY
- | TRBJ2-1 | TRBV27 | ASSPGLLHNEQF
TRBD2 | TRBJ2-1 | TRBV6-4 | ASSEGGRGTSGKNEQF
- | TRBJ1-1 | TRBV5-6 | ASSLAGGPGNTEAF
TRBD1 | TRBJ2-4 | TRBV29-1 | SVEEGKGAGDIQY
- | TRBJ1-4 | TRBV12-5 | ASGLLGGKLF
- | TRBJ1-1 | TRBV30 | AWSRRRGAEAF
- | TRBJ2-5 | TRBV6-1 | ASSEWASQANQETQY
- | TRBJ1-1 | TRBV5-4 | ASRRGGRGTEAF
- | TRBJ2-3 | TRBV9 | ASSVEEAPIRDTQY
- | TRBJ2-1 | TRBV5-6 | ASSLAVKSSYNEQF
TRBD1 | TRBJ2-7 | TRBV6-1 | ASSKGQGMLYSYEQY
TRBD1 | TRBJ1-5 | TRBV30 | AWGVGQRNQPQH
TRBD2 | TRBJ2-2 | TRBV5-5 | ASSYLLASGELF
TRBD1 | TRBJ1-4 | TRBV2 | ASSGRDRVGKLF
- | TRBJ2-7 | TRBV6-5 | ASRSRGLSYEQY
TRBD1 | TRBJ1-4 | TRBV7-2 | ASSQRRGQGEKLF
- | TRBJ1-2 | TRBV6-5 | ASSYSHSGLKGYT
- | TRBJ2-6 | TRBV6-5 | ASSYEGGPGANVLT
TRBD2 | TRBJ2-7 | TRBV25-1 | ASSARTSDYEQY
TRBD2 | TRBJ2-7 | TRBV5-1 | ASSLGSGSAVYEQY
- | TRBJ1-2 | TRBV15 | ATSRRSGRDQHGKYGYT
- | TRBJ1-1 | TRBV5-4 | ASSLRGWTEAF
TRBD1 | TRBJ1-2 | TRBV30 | AWTGGNYGYT
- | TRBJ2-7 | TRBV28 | ASSTQQGRYEQY
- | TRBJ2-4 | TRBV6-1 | ASSEGQVTTLAKNIQY
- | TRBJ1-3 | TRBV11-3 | ASSADTGNTIY
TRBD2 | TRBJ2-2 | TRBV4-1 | ASSSDQGLAGSGELF
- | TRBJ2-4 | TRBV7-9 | ASSRGQNAIQY
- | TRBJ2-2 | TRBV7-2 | ASSLQPTGELF
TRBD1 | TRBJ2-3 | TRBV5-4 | ASSFPTGTGVGTQY
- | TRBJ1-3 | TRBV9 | ASSVYQGSGNTIY
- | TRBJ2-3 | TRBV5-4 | ASSLGGPSAADTQY
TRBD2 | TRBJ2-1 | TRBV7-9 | ASSPPTSGRVNEQF
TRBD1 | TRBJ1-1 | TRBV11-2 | ASSIGTGSTEAF
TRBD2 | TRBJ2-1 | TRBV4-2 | ASSPIQSGRGNEQF
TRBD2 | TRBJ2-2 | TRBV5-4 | ASSTSPIAGGGTGELF
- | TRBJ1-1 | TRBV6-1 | ASRQVGNTEAF
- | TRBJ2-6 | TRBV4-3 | ASSQAVGGGGANVLT
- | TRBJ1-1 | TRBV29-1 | SVEGQGEAF
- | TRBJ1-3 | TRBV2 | ASTEGGLGNTIY
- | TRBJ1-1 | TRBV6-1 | ASSDLQGSEAF